This TCR beta chain came from a study of cytomegalovirus exposure and HLA in healthy donors. This clone showed up just a few times. A multiplex PCR was run with 60 Vbeta primers and 13 Jbeta primers. Measured with immunoSEQ multiplex PCR; TCRdb has only the in-frame clones, and not every one. The table shows around 110,000 clones, with 82% occurring only once. The clonotype was recovered from a man aged 25 to 45 in good health and CMV-seropositive. The sequenced sample consisted of PBMCs.

The CDR3 loop is CATRGDSGYETQYF. In nucleotides, the CDR3 is TGTGCCACCAGGGGCGACAGTGGTTATGAGACCCAGTACTTC. V usage is TRBV2 and J usage is TRBJ2-5, with D maybe TRBD1 (6 bases). CDR1 and CDR2 from the germline V gene are SNHLY and FYNNEI. The V end lost 10 bases, the J end lost 5 bases, and 20 bases lay between the germline ends. CDR3 length: 14 amino acids.